The source of this T cell receptor (beta chain) is a study of blood T cells in healthy people across ages. At the level of the study: Per two T cells, template switching captured roughly one barcoded beta molecule.

Details on this clonotype: No antigen is known for it.

Study results and limitations: Donor CMV status was unknown, possibly confounding expanded clonotype changes. In long-lived donors, naive CD4+ cell counts and diversity exceeded those of aged donors.

For the second PCR, which ran for about 7 to 11 cycles, a sample-barcoded 5' primer and a J-beta primer mix were used. TCRdb fed the 5' RACE reads into MiXCR, producing one record per CDR3 protein. This sample has hundreds of thousands of distinct CDR3 sequences, with around 54% found just once. The CDR3 is 13 residues long. Germline V gives CDR1 SGHRS, CDR2 YFSETQ. Trimming took off 5 bases at V and 6 bases at J, with 11 bases between the two ends. The sequence came from a man between 60 and 75 years old in good health. Specimen: blood. V usage is TRBV5-1 and J usage is TRBJ2-2; unclear D gene. The CDR3 nucleotides read TGCGCCAGCAGTTTTCTAGTTGCCGGGGAGCTGTTTTTT. Translated: CASSFLVAGELFF.